Here is one TCR beta chain with its context. The data stem from a study of blood T cell repertoires in COVID-19. The CDR3 is 19 residues long. The germline CDR1 and CDR2 sequences are SNHLY and FYNNEI. The V and J ends lost 6 bases and 0 bases respectively, with 24 bases between them. Only in-frame clones appear in the TCRdb table, and some are missing; sequencing was by immunoSEQ multiplex PCR. This repertoire shows some 64,000 clones, more than 65% found once; its top ten account for approximately 5.3%. The rearrangement uses TRBV2 and TRBJ1-5; D may be TRBD1 (6 bases). The sequenced sample was peripheral blood. The receptor was isolated from a human donor in a cohort sampled during active COVID-19. The CDR3 bases are TGTGCCAGCAGCTGGGGGGGCCTCAACAGGGACCATAGCAATCAGCCCCAGCATTTT. This translates into CASSWGGLNRDHSNQPQHF.